Shown below are 3 T cell receptor beta chains from a single sample sequenced in a study of blood T cells in healthy people across ages. The authors ran a second PCR of about 7 to 12 cycles using a sample-barcoded 5' primer and a J-beta primer mix. One entry per CDR3 protein results from TCRdb running MiXCR on the 5' RACE reads. The table lists some 1.5 million distinct CDR3 sequences, 28% of them singletons, with 7.7% in the top ten. The source material was blood. These receptors were taken from a woman aged 25 to 39 in good health.

The rearrangement uses TRBV7-2 and TRBJ2-7, with 10 bases that match TRBD1. Germline V CDR1 and CDR2: SGHTA, FQGNSA. The CDR3 consists of 15 residues. The junction had 8 bases not matched to a gene; V was cut back by 5 bases and J by 4 bases. This CDR3 reads CASSPTGGGRYEQYF. DNA of the CDR3: TGTGCCAGCAGCCCGACAGGGGGCGGTAGGTACGAGCAGTACTTC.

This clonotype was detected many times. This sequence joins TRBV7-2 and TRBJ2-5; TRBD1 agrees at 7 bases. Germline V lookup: CDR1 SGHTA, CDR2 FQGNSA. This CDR3 is built from 15 residues. V lost 5 bases, J lost 1 base, and 7 bases stayed unmatched. This chain's CDR3 is CASSPTGIPQETQYF. CDR3 coding DNA: TGTGCCAGCAGCCCGACAGGGATCCCCCAAGAGACCCAGTACTTC.

V usage is TRBV5-6 and J usage is TRBJ1-5, with D perhaps TRBD1 (5 bases). The V gene lost 2 bases and the J gene lost 9 bases, with 18 bases spanning the gap. CDR1 is SGHDT, CDR2 YYEEEE, per germline. This CDR3 has 15 residues. The CDR3 bases are TGTGCCAGCAGCTTAGGGACGGCTCCCCAGGGGCCCCAGCATTTT. It codes for CASSLGTAPQGPQHF. Supplemented by reference TRBV5-6 and TRBJ1-5, the full variable domain reads DAGVTQSPTHLIKTRGQQVTLRCSPKSGHDTVSWYQQALGQGPQFIFQYYEEEERQRGNFPDRFSGHQFPNYSSELNVNALLLGDSALYLCASSLGTAPQGPQHFGDGTRLSIL.